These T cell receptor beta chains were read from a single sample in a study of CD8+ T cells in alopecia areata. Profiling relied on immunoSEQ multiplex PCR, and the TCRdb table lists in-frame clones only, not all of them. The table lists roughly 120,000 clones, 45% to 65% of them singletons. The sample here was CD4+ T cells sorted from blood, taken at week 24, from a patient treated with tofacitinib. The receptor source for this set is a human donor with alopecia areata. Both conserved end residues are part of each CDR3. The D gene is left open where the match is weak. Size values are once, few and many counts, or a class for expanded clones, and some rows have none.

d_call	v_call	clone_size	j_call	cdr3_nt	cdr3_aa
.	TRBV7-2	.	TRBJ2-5	TGTGCCAGCAGCTTAGCAACGGTAACCCAGTACTTC	CASSLATVTQYF
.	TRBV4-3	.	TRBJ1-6	TGCGCCAGCAGCCAAGGGCCGTCGAGCTCCTATAATTCACCCCTCCACTTT	CASSQGPSSSYNSPLHF
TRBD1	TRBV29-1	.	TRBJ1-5	TGCAGCTTCAAGGGGACAGGGAATCAGCCCCAGCATTTT	CSFKGTGNQPQHF
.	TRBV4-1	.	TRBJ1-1	TGCGCCAGCAGCCAAGTGGCCAACTTGAACACTGAAGCTTTCTTT	CASSQVANLNTEAFF
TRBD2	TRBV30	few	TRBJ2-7	TGTGCCTGGAGGTTCGCGGGGGGACCACAGCAGTACTTC	CAWRFAGGPQQYF
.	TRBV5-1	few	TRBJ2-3	TGCGCCAGCAGGAGGGACATGACTAGCACAGATACGCAGTATTTT	CASRRDMTSTDTQYF
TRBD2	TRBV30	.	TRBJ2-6	TGTGCCTGGAGCGCCAAGGATGTAGCGGGCGTCCTGACTTTC	CAWSAKDVAGVLTF
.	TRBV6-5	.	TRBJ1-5	TGTGCCAGCAGTTCCCTGGGGGGACCCAATCAGCCCCAGCATTTT	CASSSLGGPNQPQHF
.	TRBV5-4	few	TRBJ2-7	TGTGCCAGCAGCCTGGACTCCCCGGGCGAGCAGTACTTC	CASSLDSPGEQYF
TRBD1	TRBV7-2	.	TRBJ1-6	TGTGCCAGCAGCCGAGGACAGGGGAGCGTTCTCCTCCACTTT	CASSRGQGSVLLHF
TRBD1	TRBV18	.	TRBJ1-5	TGTGCCAGCTCCCGACAGGGGGGGTCCAATCAGCCCCAGCATTTT	CASSRQGGSNQPQHF
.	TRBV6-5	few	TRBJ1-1	TGTGCCAGCAGTTACAAAAGGAACACTGAAGCTTTCTTT	CASSYKRNTEAFF
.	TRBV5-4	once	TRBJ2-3	TGTGCCAGCAGCTTGAGCGGGTCTAGCACAGATACGCAGTATTTT	CASSLSGSSTDTQYF
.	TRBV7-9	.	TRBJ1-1	TGTGCCAGCAGCTTAGAAGGACCGCTCGGCACTGAAGCTTTCTTT	CASSLEGPLGTEAFF
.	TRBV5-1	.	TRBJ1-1	TGCGCCAGCAGCACCTGGGGGCGCCCTATGAACACTGAAGCTTTCTTT	CASSTWGRPMNTEAFF
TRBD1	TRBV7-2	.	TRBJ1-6	TGTGCCAGCAGCTTACAGGGGGCCGTGCCACCCCTCCACTTT	CASSLQGAVPPLHF
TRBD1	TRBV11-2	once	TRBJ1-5	TGTGCCAGCAGCTTTGGACAGGGAGAGCCCCAGCATTTT	CASSFGQGEPQHF
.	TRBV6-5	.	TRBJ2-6	TGTGCCAGCAGTATCCTGGGTACTGGGGCCAACGTCCTGACTTTC	CASSILGTGANVLTF
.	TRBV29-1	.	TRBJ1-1	TGCAGCGTTGGAGGCGTGGGGGAAGCTTTCTTT	CSVGGVGEAFF
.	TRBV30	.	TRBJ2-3	TGTGCCTGGAGTGTGGGGGGCACAGATACGCAGTATTTT	CAWSVGGTDTQYF
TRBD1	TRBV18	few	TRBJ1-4	TGTGCCAGCTCACTCAACCGGGACAGGGTTGGATACGGTGAAAAACTGTTTTTT	CASSLNRDRVGYGEKLFF
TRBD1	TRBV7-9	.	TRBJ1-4	TGTGCCAGCAGCTCCGGACAGGTTAATGAAAAACTGTTTTTT	CASSSGQVNEKLFF
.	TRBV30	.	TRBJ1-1	TGTGCCTGGAGGTCCGGGAACACTGAAGCTTTCTTT	CAWRSGNTEAFF
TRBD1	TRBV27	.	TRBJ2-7	TGTGCCAGCAACAAGGGGGCCTCCTACGAGCAGTACTTC	CASNKGASYEQYF
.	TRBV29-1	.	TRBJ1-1	TGCAGCGTTGCAAGGGAGGGCACTGAAGCTTTCTTT	CSVAREGTEAFF
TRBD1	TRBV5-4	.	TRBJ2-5	TGTGCCAGCAGCCCAGGGGGTTCTGTACACGTCGGAGGAGAGACCCAGTACTTC	CASSPGGSVHVGGETQYF
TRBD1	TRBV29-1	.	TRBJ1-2	TGCAGCGTTCGGACAGGGGGCACCTATGGCTACACCTTC	CSVRTGGTYGYTF
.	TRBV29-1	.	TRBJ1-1	TGCAGCGTTGTTTCCGGGGTTATCACTGAAGCTTTCTTT	CSVVSGVITEAFF
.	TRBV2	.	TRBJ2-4	TGTGCCAGCAGTGAAGCGGGGGTAGCCAAAAACATTCAGTACTTC	CASSEAGVAKNIQYF
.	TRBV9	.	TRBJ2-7	TGTGCCAGCAGCGCCCTCGCCGGGACGGCCTCCTACGAGCAGTACTTC	CASSALAGTASYEQYF
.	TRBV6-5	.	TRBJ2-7	TGTGCCAGCAGTTACACCCAGGGCGGGAACGAGCAGTACTTC	CASSYTQGGNEQYF
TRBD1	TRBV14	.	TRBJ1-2	TGTGCCAGCAGCCCCGGACAGGGGGGCTATGGCTACACCTTC	CASSPGQGGYGYTF
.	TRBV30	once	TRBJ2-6	TGTGCCTGGAGCACCCTGGGGGGTGGTTCCTCTGGGGCCAACGTCCTGACTTTC	CAWSTLGGGSSGANVLTF
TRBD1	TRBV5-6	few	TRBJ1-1	TGTGCCAGCAGCTTGGCAGGGGGCATGAACACTGAAGCTTTCTTT	CASSLAGGMNTEAFF
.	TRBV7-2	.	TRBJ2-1	TGTGCCAGCAGCTTAGTTGTGACCTCAAACAATGAGCAGTTCTTC	CASSLVVTSNNEQFF
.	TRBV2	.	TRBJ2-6	TGTGCCAGCAGTGGCGGGGCGTCTGGGGCCAACGTCCTGACTTTC	CASSGGASGANVLTF
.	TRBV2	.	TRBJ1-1	TGTGCCAGCCAAACTGGTCCTCTGGCTTTCTTT	CASQTGPLAFF
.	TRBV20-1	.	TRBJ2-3	TGCAGTGCTAGAGCGGGAGATACGCAGTATTTT	CSARAGDTQYF
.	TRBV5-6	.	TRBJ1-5	TGTGCCAGCAGCCATGCCCGGGGAAATCAGCCCCAGCATTTT	CASSHARGNQPQHF
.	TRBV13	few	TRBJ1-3	TGTGCCAGCAGCTTAGCATCTCGGGGACTCCGAAGCTCTGGAAACACCATATATTTT	CASSLASRGLRSSGNTIYF
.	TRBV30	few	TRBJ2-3	TGTGCCTGGAGCCTGGAGGATACGCAGTATTTT	CAWSLEDTQYF
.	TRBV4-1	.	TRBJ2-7	TGCGCCAGCAGCCCTACAAGGGGGGTTTCCTACGAGCAGTACTTC	CASSPTRGVSYEQYF
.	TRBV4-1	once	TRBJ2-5	TGCGCCAGCAGCCGGCAGGACAGGAGGGAAGAGACCCAGTACTTC	CASSRQDRREETQYF